Following are 10 T cell receptor beta chains from one sample sequenced in a study of T cells after yellow fever vaccination. TCRdb fed the 5' RACE reads into MiXCR, producing one record per CDR3 protein. The sample records fewer than 400,000 distinct CDR3 sequences, roughly 10% being singletons. Specimen: CD4+ T cells sorted from PBMCs, collected 45 days after the yellow fever booster vaccination. The receptors stem from a man younger than 30 who received the YFV17D yellow fever vaccine.

The table lists this clonotype with many counts. The J gene is TRBJ2-3, the V gene TRBV6-5, with 9 nucleotides matching TRBD2. CDR1 is MNHEY, CDR2 SVGAGI, per germline. Losses at the gene ends were 11 bases for V and 1 base for J; bases not matched to a gene: 7. CDR3 length: 14 amino acids. Here the CDR3 DNA reads TGTGCCTCCAAGACTAGCGGAGGCACAGATACGCAGTATTTT. Translation: CASKTSGGTDTQYF.

The table lists this clonotype with many counts. The chain combines TRBV12-3 or TRBV12-4 with TRBJ2-1; TRBD1 aligns across 7 bases. V shed 8 bases, J shed 9 bases, and the junction held 13 bases outside the gene matches. This CDR3 has 14 amino acids. The DNA for the CDR3 is TGTGCCAGCCAAGAGGTAACAGGGGTAGGTGAGCAGTTCTTC. Its protein is CASQEVTGVGEQFF.

This rearrangement joins TRBV18 to TRBJ1-2, with 9 bases identical to TRBD1. V lost 2 bases and J lost 6; bases outside the gene matches: 4. The CDR3 runs 14 residues. CDR1 is KGHSH and CDR2 is LQKENI in the germline V gene. CDR3 residues: CASSPSRDRDGYTF. In DNA, the CDR3 is TGTGCCAGCTCACCATCCAGGGACAGGGATGGCTACACCTTC.

This sequence joins TRBV21-1 and TRBJ1-1. TRBV21-1 is noted as a pseudogene. The CDR3 spans 12 residues. For the CDR3, the DNA is TGTGCCAGCGGCAACCGGGACTCGGAAGCTTTCTTT. This sequence encodes CASGNRDSEAFF.

This clonotype was seen a handful of times. The genes are TRBV12-3 or TRBV12-4 and TRBJ2-2; no firm D call. Trimming stripped 2 bases from V and 5 bases from J, with 12 bases between. The length of the CDR3 is 15 residues. The chain's CDR3 is CASSLPPGLTGELFF. CDR3 nucleotide sequence: TGTGCCAGCAGTTTACCCCCAGGTCTTACCGGGGAGCTGTTTTTT.

V is TRBV2 and J is TRBJ2-1, with unresolved D. V lost 6 bases and J lost 15, with 9 bases in between. Germline V lookup: CDR1 SNHLY, CDR2 FYNNEI. This CDR3 has 9 amino acids. The CDR3 coding sequence is TGTGCCAGCAGGTCGCGTCGGTTCTTC. This sequence encodes CASRSRRFF.

The chain employs TRBV20-1 and TRBJ1-5; 8 bases agree with TRBD1. The length of the CDR3 is 17 residues. V lost 6 bases, J lost 0 bases, and 13 bases stayed unmatched. In germline, CDR1 is DFQATT, CDR2 SNEGSKA (reference sequence). The CDR3 DNA reads TGCAGTGCCCCCCCGGACAGGGAGAAGGGTAGCAATCAGCCCCAGCATTTT. Translating it yields CSAPPDREKGSNQPQHF.

The sample holds a few counts of this clonotype. V is TRBV29-1 and J is TRBJ2-4, with D possibly matching TRBD1 (6 bases). Looked up from germline, CDR1 is SQVTM and CDR2 is ANQGSEA. The CDR3 covers 13 residues. The V and J ends lost 2 bases and 9 bases respectively, with 14 bases between them. In nucleotides, the CDR3 is TGCAGCGTTGAAAGTTCAGGGGTTGGCATTCAGTACTTC. It yields the protein CSVESSGVGIQYF. Full variable domain (missing parts from reference TRBV29-1 and TRBJ2-4): SAVISQKPSRDICQRGTSLTIQCQVDSQVTMMFWYRQQPGQSLTLIATANQGSEATYESGFVIDKFPISRPNLTFSTLTVSNMSPEDSSIYLCSVESSGVGIQYFGAGTRLSVL.

This clonotype was detected only a few times. The V gene is TRBV2, the J gene TRBJ2-5; D might be TRBD1 (5 bases). Germline-derived CDR1 and CDR2 are SNHLY and FYNNEI. Between the trimmed V and J ends, which lost 7 bases and 0 bases, there was a span of 6 bases. This CDR3 spans 12 amino acids. The CDR3 sequence is CASKTDQETQYF. The CDR3 DNA is TGTGCCAGCAAGACAGACCAAGAGACCCAGTACTTC.

The V call is TRBV6-5, the J call TRBJ1-2; a possible D gene is TRBD1 (6 bases). V shed 6 bases and J shed 3 bases, with 11 bases lying between them. CDR3 size: 13 residues. CDR1 is MNHEY, CDR2 SVGAGI, per germline. The CDR3 reads CASSHNRDYGYTF. The CDR3 nucleotides are TGTGCCAGCAGCCACAACAGGGACTATGGCTACACCTTC.